This T cell receptor (beta chain) was found in a study of long-term antiretroviral therapy in people with HIV. The assay used was immunoSEQ (version v3.0), run at survey level. Sequencing used immunoSEQ multiplex PCR; TCRdb keeps in-frame clones, though not all of them. The table has under 50,000 clones, 70% to 90% seen once. Everyone in the study who had HIV was treated in the United States. Cryopreserved PBMC, at roughly 1-10 million per sample, were present before DNA extraction. In regard to this clone: Its target is unknown.

General study points: For ART adherence, viral resistance and therapy changes, no data were available. Diversity increased after ART yet remained lower than in transplant donor controls.

The CDR3 contains 13 residues. CDR1 is MNHNY, CDR2 SVGAGI, per germline (reference sequence). V was trimmed by 5 bases and J by 3 bases, leaving 10 bases between them. The chain uses TRBV6-6 and TRBJ1-2; D is undetermined. The receptor was derived from a woman aged 50 to 65 with HIV. Sequenced here: unsorted PBMCs, sampled 1.2 years after starting antiretroviral therapy. The chain's CDR3 is CASSGGRDYGYTF. The CDR3 DNA is TGTGCCAGCAGTGGCGGGAGAGACTATGGCTACACCTTC.